This TCR beta chain came from a study of blood T cell repertoires in COVID-19. Study as a whole: T cells, B-cell-depleted T cells, or PBMCs provided the cDNA or gDNA that served as material.

Ages ranged from 18 to 89 years, with residence in fewer than 25 US areas. Researchers sorted participants into cohorts using their self-reported clinical history. Source study methods: By means of reference gene primer amplification, nucleated cell counts were estimated. TCRdb's copy holds only in-frame clones and misses some; the assay was immunoSEQ multiplex PCR. That table is the source of V, J and clone size, and D and trimming were worked out from the DNA. The table records around 400,000 clones, 83% of them present only once. Germline CDR1 SGHTA, CDR2 FQGNSA. The CDR3 contains 18 residues. Trimming at V came to 2 bases and at J to 0 bases, leaving 7 bases not matched to a gene.

This chain uses TRBV7-2 with TRBJ2-7; 13 bases fit TRBD2. Specimen: PBMCs or T cells enriched from blood (not recorded which). This receptor was taken from a woman in her forties or fifties who had recovered from COVID-19. CDR3 sequence: CASSLTSGGGEASYEQYF. The CDR3 coding sequence is TGTGCCAGCAGCTTAACTAGCGGGGGGGGTGAGGCCTCCTACGAGCAGTACTTC.